The clone carrying this T cell receptor beta chain has a handful of counts. Total RNA extracted from each sample amounted to at least 5 micrograms. This specimen belongs to a study of blood T cells in healthy people across ages. Primers used in a second PCR of about 6 to 11 cycles were a sample-barcoded 5' primer and a J-beta primer mix. Unique molecular identifiers of 12 random nucleotides labeled each cDNA. TCRdb reprocessed the 5' RACE reads with MiXCR, giving one entry per CDR3 protein. The sample lists about 720,000 distinct CDR3 sequences; about 24% were seen once. This TCR derives from a man between 70 and 80 years old in good health. Material for sequencing was blood.

The CDR3 DNA sequence: TGCGCCAGCAGCTTTCCAAGACTAGCGGGGGAGAGGCGGCGCACAGATACGCAGTATTTT. This encodes CASSFPRLAGERRRTDTQYF. The chain has TRBV5-1 and TRBJ2-3, with 12 positions matching TRBD2. The length of the CDR3 is 20 residues. The germline gives CDR1 SGHRS, CDR2 YFSETQ. V was pared by 2 bases and J by 1 base, with 14 bases of the junction left unmatched.